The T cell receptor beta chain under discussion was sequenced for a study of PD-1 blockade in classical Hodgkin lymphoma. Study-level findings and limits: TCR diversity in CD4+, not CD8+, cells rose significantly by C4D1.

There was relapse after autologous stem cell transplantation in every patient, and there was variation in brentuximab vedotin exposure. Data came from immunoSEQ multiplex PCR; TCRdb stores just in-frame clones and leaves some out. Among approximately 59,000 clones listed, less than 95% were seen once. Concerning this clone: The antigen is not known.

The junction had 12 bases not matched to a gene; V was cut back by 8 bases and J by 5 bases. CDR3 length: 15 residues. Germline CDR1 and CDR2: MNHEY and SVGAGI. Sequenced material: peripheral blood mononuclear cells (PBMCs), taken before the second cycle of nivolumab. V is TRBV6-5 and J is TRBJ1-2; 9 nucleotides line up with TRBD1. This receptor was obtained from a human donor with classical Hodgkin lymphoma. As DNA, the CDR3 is TGTGCCAGCGGACAGGGGATTAAGGGACTATATGGCTACACCTTC. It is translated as CASGQGIKGLYGYTF.